This TCR beta chain stems from a study of blood T cells in healthy people across ages (dated by TCRdb to the mid-2010s). About the full investigation: In model experiments, template switching captured about one uniquely barcoded TCR beta cDNA molecule for every two T cells. To track age-related changes in TCR beta repertoire diversity, the study relied on deep sequencing normalized with unique cDNA molecular identifiers. The donors were divided into four age groups: young (average approximately 17 years), middle-aged (over 35), aged (about 60) and long-lived (around 87). To avoid experimental bias, donors of different ages were spread randomly across the sequencing lanes. For two donors (one aged 18 to 30 and one aged 80 or older), the study analyzed two additional independent replicas of 1 million unique cDNA reads from the same blood draw. What the work shows at the level of the full study, not this receptor alone: Estimates of total diversity based on one million sequenced T cells were regarded as lower bounds and as underestimates. The long-lived group showed more naive CD4+ T cells, fewer expanded clones and increased TCR diversity than the aged group, suggesting age selection. A strong correlation was found between observed TCR beta diversity and the percentage of naive T cells measured by flow cytometry. Because profiling used bulk unsorted PBMCs, naive and antigen-experienced compartments could not be compared conclusively. Because the CMV infection status of the donors was unknown, age-related changes in expanded clonotypes may potentially have been confounded. Observed TCR beta diversity per million T cells fell roughly linearly with age, and a significant reduction was already apparent by age around 39.

The library was made by 5' RACE. Sequencing was performed on an Illumina HiSeq 2500. A second PCR of roughly 7 to 11 cycles was performed with a sample-barcoded 5' primer and a J-beta primer mix. A template-switch 5' adaptor carrying 12 random nucleotides introduced a unique molecular identifier onto each TCR beta cDNA molecule. At least 2.5 million CDR3-containing paired-end reads were obtained from each sample. First-strand cDNA was synthesized from all RNA with the Mint cDNA synthesis kit, primed by a TRBC-specific oligonucleotide. All cDNA was treated with uracil-DNA glycosylase and then went through a first 18-cycle PCR with the universal primers M1SS and BC2_uni_R. Under the source paper's analysis protocol: Each sample was normalized by randomly selecting 1 million high-quality reads, each carrying a distinct molecular identifier. Reads sharing molecular identifiers were discarded rather than binned into consensus sequences. MiTCR, run with a Q25 quality threshold and the strictest error-elimination algorithm, handled CDR3 identification, clonotype clustering and error correction. A nonparametric unseen species model with Euler transformation was used to estimate lower-bound total TCR beta diversity. The public sequencing data were trimmed at Q25 with fastp and processed into clonotypes with MiXCR by TCRdb, which kept only in-frame beta chains. Every distinct CDR3 protein forms one entry, paired with its most common genes and DNA. The V and J calls and clone size are TCRdb's, not the authors'. Present in this sample are roughly 800,000 distinct CDR3 sequences, about 62% of which were seen just once. Jointly, the top ten make up around 22% of the sample.

From V the trimming removes 5 bases and from J it removes 2 bases, while the gene matches leave 2 bases of the junction unaccounted for. From the germline V gene (reference sequence), CDR1 is SEHNR and CDR2 is FQNEAQ. The cysteine opens and the phenylalanine closes a CDR3 of 15 amino acids. The only DNA kept is the CDR3, 45 bases in frame from the first base. Systemically healthy Caucasian individuals from Russia, approximately 39 in total and aged about 6 to 100 years, were included as donors. Approximately 9.3 milliliters of peripheral blood were drawn from each donor into EDTA-treated Vacutainer tubes. Ficoll-Paque density-gradient centrifugation was used to isolate PBMCs, with at least 6.5 million per sample. Trizol reagent was used to extract total RNA from the PBMCs, yielding at least 6 micrograms per sample. For every donor, flow cytometry on a PBMC aliquot measured the percentage of naive CD45RAhigh/CD27high T cells.

With regard to this clonotype: Its target antigen remains unknown. Base qualities are not recorded, but no much larger clone differs from it by a single base.

Sequencing was done on a sample of blood. The V and J segments used are TRBV7-9 and TRBJ2-7, with 14 junctional bases fitting TRBD2. This TCR was sampled from a man between 25 and 39 years old in good health. The DNA reads TGTGCCAGCAGCCCGACTAGCGGGAGGGCCTACGAGCAGTACTTC. It encodes CASSPTSGRAYEQYF.